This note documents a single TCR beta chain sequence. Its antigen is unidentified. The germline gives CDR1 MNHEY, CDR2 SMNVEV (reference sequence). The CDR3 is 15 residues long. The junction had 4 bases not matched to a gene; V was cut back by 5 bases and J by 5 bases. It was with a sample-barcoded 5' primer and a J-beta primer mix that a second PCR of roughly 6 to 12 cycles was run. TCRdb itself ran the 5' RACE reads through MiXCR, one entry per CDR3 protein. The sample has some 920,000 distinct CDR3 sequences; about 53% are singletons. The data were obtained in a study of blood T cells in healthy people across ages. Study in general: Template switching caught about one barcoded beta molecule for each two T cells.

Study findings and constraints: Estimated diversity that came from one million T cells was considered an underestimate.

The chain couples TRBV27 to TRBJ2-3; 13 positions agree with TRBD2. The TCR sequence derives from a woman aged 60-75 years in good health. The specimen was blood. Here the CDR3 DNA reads TGTGCCAGCAGTCCAGGACTAGCGGGAGAAGATACGCAGTATTTT. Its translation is CASSPGLAGEDTQYF.